This TCR beta chain stems from a study of cytomegalovirus exposure and HLA in healthy donors. Only in-frame clones appear in the TCRdb table, and some are missing; sequencing was by immunoSEQ multiplex PCR. This table has about 130,000 clones, around 92% appearing once. The sample taken for sequencing was PBMCs. The source of this sequence is a man younger than 45 in good health and CMV-seronegative.

CDR3 sequence reads: CSVTRTGSDGYTF. The DNA of the CDR3 is TGCAGCGTGACCCGGACAGGGAGCGATGGCTACACCTTC. The chain has TRBV29-1 and TRBJ1-2; the match to TRBD1 covers 8 bases. This CDR3 is 13 amino acids long. Germline lookup yields CDR1 SQVTM and CDR2 ANQGSEA. V was pared by 6 bases and J by 6 bases, with 9 bases of the junction left unmatched.